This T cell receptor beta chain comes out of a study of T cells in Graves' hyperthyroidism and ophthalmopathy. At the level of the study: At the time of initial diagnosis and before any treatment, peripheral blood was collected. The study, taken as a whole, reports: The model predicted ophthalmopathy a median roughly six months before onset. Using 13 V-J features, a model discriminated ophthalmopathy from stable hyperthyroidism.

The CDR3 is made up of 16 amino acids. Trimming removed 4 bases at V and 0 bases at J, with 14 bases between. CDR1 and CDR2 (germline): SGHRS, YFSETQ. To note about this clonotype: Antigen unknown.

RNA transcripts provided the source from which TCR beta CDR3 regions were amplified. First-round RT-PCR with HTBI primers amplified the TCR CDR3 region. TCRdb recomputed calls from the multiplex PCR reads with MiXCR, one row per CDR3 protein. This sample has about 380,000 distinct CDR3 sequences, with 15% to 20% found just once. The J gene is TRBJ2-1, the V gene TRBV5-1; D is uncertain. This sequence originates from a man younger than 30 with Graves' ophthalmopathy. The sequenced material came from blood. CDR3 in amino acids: CASSQIVRSSYNEQFF. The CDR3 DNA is TGCGCCAGCAGCCAGATAGTAAGGAGCTCCTACAATGAGCAGTTCTTC.